The rows below give T cell receptor beta chains drawn from one sample of a study of identical twins. TCRdb itself ran the 5' RACE reads through MiXCR, one entry per CDR3 protein. The sample holds fewer than 900,000 distinct CDR3 sequences; 15% to 20% are singletons and the top ten take about an eighth. These data were also reused for a study on T cells expressing NK-cell markers.

Source material: PBMCs. The receptors derive from a woman aged 18-29 years in good health. The CDR3 runs from the conserved cysteine through the conserved F or W. The D gene is left open where the match is weak. The listing skips clone size in some rows; elsewhere it reads once, few, many or a size class.

>few|TRBJ1-1|NA|TRBV9
TGTGCCAGCAGCGTAGCCGACAGAAACACTGAAGCTTTCTTT
CASSVADRNTEAFF
>NA|TRBJ2-7|TRBD1|TRBV20-1
TGCAGTGCAATTAGACAGGGGCACTACGAGCAGTACTTC
CSAIRQGHYEQYF
>few|TRBJ2-1|TRBD2|TRBV12-3/TRBV12-4
TGTGCCAGCACCCAGGGACTAGCGGGGGGGAATGAGCAGTTCTTC
CASTQGLAGGNEQFF
>NA|TRBJ1-1|TRBD1|TRBV10-3
TGTGCCATCACCCGAAGGGGACAGGGGGGAACGAACACTGAAGCTTTCTTT
CAITRRGQGGTNTEAFF
>many|TRBJ2-2|NA|TRBV6-5
TGTGCCAGCAGTTCCGATCGGGGCAGCGGGGAGCTGTTTTTT
CASSSDRGSGELFF
>few|TRBJ1-1|NA|TRBV7-9
TGTGCCAGCAGCAAACGGCAGGGGCTAGCGTCAACTTTCTTT
CASSKRQGLASTFF
>few|TRBJ2-3|NA|TRBV24-1
TGTGCCACCAGTGGGCGGGGCTCAGATACGCAGTATTTT
CATSGRGSDTQYF
>NA|TRBJ1-2|NA|TRBV7-9
TGTGCCAGCAGCTTAGCCAGGTTCGGTGGCTACACCTTC
CASSLARFGGYTF
>NA|TRBJ2-2|NA|TRBV15
TGTGCCACCAGCGGGGTCACAGGTAGACACACCGGGGAGCTGTTTTTT
CATSGVTGRHTGELFF
>once|TRBJ2-1|NA|TRBV9
TGTGCCAGCAGCCCCAACCCTAGGGGCAATGAGCAGTTCTTC
CASSPNPRGNEQFF
>few|TRBJ2-2|TRBD2|TRBV7-2
TGTGCCAGCAGCTTAATGCGACTAGCGGGCGGGGAGCTGTTTTTT
CASSLMRLAGGELFF
>few|TRBJ2-3|NA|TRBV12-5
TGTGCTAGTGGTTCCCCCGACTCTGATACGCAGTATTTT
CASGSPDSDTQYF
>NA|TRBJ2-7|NA|TRBV11-3
TGTGCCAGCAGCTTAGATCGTACCGAGCAGTACTTC
CASSLDRTEQYF
>NA|TRBJ1-6|NA|TRBV7-8
TGTGCCAGCAGCTTAGTTCGCACGTTAAGATCACCCCTCCACTTT
CASSLVRTLRSPLHF
>NA|TRBJ2-7|TRBD1|TRBV29-1
TGCAGCGCTCAGGAGCAGGGGGCGGTTGCCGAGCAGTACTTC
CSAQEQGAVAEQYF
>many|TRBJ1-2|TRBD1|TRBV4-2
TGTGCCAGCAGCCAAGTCTCGACAGGGCTTAACTATGGCTACACCTTC
CASSQVSTGLNYGYTF
>medium-sized|TRBJ1-1|NA|TRBV6-5
TGTGCCAGCAGTTATGGGGACGGGTTGGCTTTCTTT
CASSYGDGLAFF
>few|TRBJ2-1|NA|TRBV9
TGTGCCAGCACCTCAGAAAGGAATGAGCAGTTCTTC
CASTSERNEQFF
>NA|TRBJ2-3|TRBD2|TRBV12-3/TRBV12-4
TGTGCCAGCAGTTTTGGCGGGGGAGGCACAGATACGCAGTATTTT
CASSFGGGGTDTQYF
>few|TRBJ2-5|NA|TRBV6-2/TRBV6-3
TGTGCCAGCATGGACCGTCGCCAAGAGACCCAGTACTTC
CASMDRRQETQYF
>once|TRBJ1-1|NA|TRBV2
TGTGCCAGCTTCAAAGGGACCCCGGACACTGAAGCTTTCTTT
CASFKGTPDTEAFF
>NA|TRBJ2-7|TRBD1|TRBV7-9
TGTGCCAGCAGTTCCGGGACAGGTAGGAAGCAGTACTTC
CASSSGTGRKQYF
>few|TRBJ2-5|NA|TRBV29-1
TGCAGCGTTGGACCAGGGGAAGAGACCCAGTACTTC
CSVGPGEETQYF
>NA|TRBJ2-1|TRBD2|TRBV6-4
TGTGCCAGCAGTTCTAGCGGGAGTGGTAATGAGCAGTTCTTC
CASSSSGSGNEQFF